Below, 24 T cell receptor beta chains from the same sample are listed, as sequenced in a study of identical twins. TCRdb re-called the 5' RACE reads through MiXCR, storing one row per CDR3 protein. The table records 750,000 to 950,000 distinct CDR3 sequences, approximately 13% of them present only once. These data also formed part of another study, on yellow fever vaccine responses in identical twins.

The sequencing input was PBMCs. The receptors were gathered from a woman aged 18-30 years in good health.

This clonotype has a handful of counts. The rearrangement joins TRBV12-3 or TRBV12-4 to TRBJ1-2, with 9 bases aligning to TRBD1. Trimming at V came to 8 bases and at J to 8 bases, leaving 12 bases not matched to a gene. The CDR3 covers 14 residues. Here the CDR3 reads CASPLLTGGAGYTF. CDR3 nucleotide sequence: TGTGCCAGCCCCCTTCTAACAGGGGGCGCGGGCTACACCTTC.

This clonotype came up a few times. CDR3 DNA sequence: TGTGCCAGCAGCGTAGATGCGGCGTACCAAGAGACCCAGTACTTC. Encoded protein: CASSVDAAYQETQYF. The chain employs TRBV9 and TRBJ2-5, with D uncertain. Germline CDR1 reads SGDLS; CDR2 reads YYNGEE. The ends were cut back, 0 bases at V and 0 bases at J, with 9 bases in the middle. CDR3 length: 15 amino acids.

The chain is built from TRBV6-5 and TRBJ2-5, with TRBD2 matching over 12 bases. Germline lookup yields CDR1 MNHEY and CDR2 SVGAGI. CDR3 length equals 17 residues. The ends lost 4 bases at V and 2 bases at J; junction bases unmatched: 8. CDR3 DNA sequence: TGTGCCAGCAGTTCCTCGTCCGGACTAGCGGGGCAAGAGACCCAGTACTTC. It translates to CASSSSSGLAGQETQYF.

This clonotype was seen ten or more times. The chain joins TRBV5-1 to TRBJ2-3, with 11 bases fitting TRBD2. V gave up 2 bases and J gave up 5 bases; unmatched junction bases: 13. This CDR3 contains 18 residues. Germline loops: CDR1 SGHRS, CDR2 YFSETQ. CDR3 in amino acids: CASSFQELAGVGGDTQYF. CDR3 bases: TGCGCCAGCAGCTTCCAGGAACTAGCGGGAGTCGGGGGAGATACGCAGTATTTT.

The sample holds a few counts of this clonotype. This chain joins TRBV7-7 and TRBJ2-2; tentatively, D is TRBD1 (6 bases). CDR3 length: 16 residues. CDR1 SSHAT and CDR2 FNYEAQ come from the germline V gene (reference sequence). V was trimmed by 4 bases and J by 2 bases, leaving 14 bases between them. In nucleotides, the CDR3 is TGTGCCAGCAGCTCGCTTGGACAGAACAACACCGGGGAGCTGTTTTTT. Translating gives CASSSLGQNNTGELFF.

The chain combines TRBV5-5 with TRBJ2-1; possible D gene TRBD2, 5 bases. The CDR3 is made up of 13 amino acids. Trimming removed 2 bases at V and 5 bases at J, with 8 bases between. CDR1 SGHKS and CDR2 YYEKEE come from the germline V gene (reference sequence). CDR3 bases: TGTGCCAGCAGCTTCGGGGAACACAATGAGCAGTTCTTC. Translated: CASSFGEHNEQFF. Complete variable domain (other parts from reference TRBV5-5 and TRBJ2-1): DAGVTQSPTHLIKTRGQQVTLRCSPISGHKSVSWYQQVLGQGPQFIFQYYEKEERGRGNFPDRFSARQFPNYSSELNVNALLLGDSALYLCASSFGEHNEQFFGPGTRLTVL.

V usage is TRBV7-2 and J usage is TRBJ2-1; D gene unclear. Germline V gene sequence: CDR1 SGHTA, CDR2 FQGNSA. CDR3 length equals 14 residues. V gave up 5 bases and J gave up 7 bases, with 15 bases separating them. CDR3 sequence: CASSLQRLGNEQFF. In nucleotides, the CDR3 is TGTGCCAGCAGCCTCCAGCGACTTGGGAATGAGCAGTTCTTC.

V and J are TRBV10-3 and TRBJ2-3; 7 bases are a match to TRBD1. With V trimmed by 2 bases and J by 3 bases, 5 bases remained unmatched. The CDR3 is 15 amino acids. CDR1 and CDR2 (germline): ENHRY, SYGVKD. CDR3 DNA sequence: TGTGCCATCAGTGAGACGGGACAGACAACAGATACGCAGTATTTT. Its protein is CAISETGQTTDTQYF.

This clonotype showed up just a few times. The chain has TRBV12-3 or TRBV12-4 and TRBJ1-1; 12 bases agree with TRBD1. CDR3 length: 16 amino acids. Unmatched junction bases numbered 4, after V lost 5 bases and J lost 0 bases. This CDR3 is CASSTGQGAMNTEAFF. The CDR3 DNA reads TGTGCCAGCAGTACGGGACAGGGGGCCATGAACACTGAAGCTTTCTTT.

The chain uses TRBV6-1 and TRBJ1-2; D unresolved. The V gene lost 6 bases and the J gene lost 1 base, with 15 bases spanning the gap. Germline V gene sequence: CDR1 MNHNS, CDR2 SASEGT. The CDR3 runs 15 residues. CDR3 amino acids: CASRGGFEDNYGYTF. CDR3 nucleotide sequence: TGTGCCAGCAGAGGAGGGTTCGAGGATAACTATGGCTACACCTTC.

This clonotype was counted between two and nine times. The gene calls are TRBV6-1 and TRBJ2-1; 10 bases align to TRBD2. CDR1 is MNHNS and CDR2 is SASEGT in the germline V gene. Unmatched junction bases numbered 11, after V lost 7 bases and J lost 2 bases. CDR3 length: 17 amino acids. CDR3: CASTIVYSGGTYNEQFF. In DNA form, the CDR3 reads TGTGCCAGCACAATCGTCTATAGCGGGGGGACCTACAATGAGCAGTTCTTC.

V is TRBV28 and J is TRBJ2-1, with 9 bases fitting TRBD2. With V trimmed by 6 bases and J by 10 bases, 13 bases remained unmatched. CDR1 and CDR2 (germline): MDHEN, SYDVKM. The CDR3 runs to 15 residues. CDR3 loop: CASSRSVAGVGEQFF. The DNA of the CDR3 is TGTGCCAGCAGCCGATCGGTAGCGGGGGTAGGGGAGCAGTTCTTC. Complete variable domain (other parts from reference TRBV28 and TRBJ2-1): DVKVTQSSRYLVKRTGEKVFLECVQDMDHENMFWYRQDPGLGLRLIYFSYDVKMKEKGDIPEGYSVSREKKERFSLILESASTNQTSMYLCASSRSVAGVGEQFFGPGTRLTVL.

The J gene is TRBJ2-7, the V gene TRBV7-8; no clear D gene. The ends were cut back, 2 bases at V and 5 bases at J, with 10 bases in the middle. The CDR3 totals 13 residues. The germline V gene has CDR1 SGHVS and CDR2 FQNEAQ. CDR3 in DNA: TGTGCCAGCAGCTTAATGTGGAAGGACGAGCAGTACGTC. Translation: CASSLMWKDEQYV.

This clonotype came up many times. The genes are TRBV3-1 and TRBJ1-3; possibly TRBD1 for D (5 bases). CDR1 LGHDT and CDR2 YNNKEL come from the germline V gene (reference sequence). There are 14 residues in the CDR3. Trimming took off 4 bases at V and 4 bases at J, with 11 bases between the two ends. The CDR3 sequence: CASSPGTGGNTIYF. The CDR3 bases are TGTGCCAGCAGCCCCGGGACGGGAGGAAACACCATATATTTT.

This chain uses TRBV7-9 with TRBJ2-1; TRBD2 aligns across 9 bases. The germline V gene has CDR1 SEHNR and CDR2 FQNEAQ (reference sequence). The CDR3 loop spans 17 amino acids. Trimming took 1 base from V and 2 from J; bases not matched to a gene: 6. Here the CDR3 DNA reads TGTGCCAGCAGCTTAGGCCCGATAGCGGGAGCCTACAATGAGCAGTTCTTC. Translating it yields CASSLGPIAGAYNEQFF. Combining the CDR3 with reference TRBV7-9 and TRBJ2-1 gives the whole variable domain DTGVSQNPRHKITKRGQNVTFRCDPISEHNRLYWYRQTLGQGPEFLTYFQNEAQLEKSRLLSDRFSAERPKGSFSTLEIQRTEQGDSAMYLCASSLGPIAGAYNEQFFGPGTRLTVL.

This clonotype has ten or more counts. This chain connects TRBV5-1 to TRBJ2-7; D might be TRBD1 or TRBD2, each matching 5 bases. Germline assignment: CDR1 SGHRS and CDR2 YFSETQ. Trimming removed 0 bases at V and 2 bases at J, with 9 bases between. The CDR3 has 14 residues. The CDR3 coding sequence is TGCGCCAGCAGCTTGGATGGGGGAACCTACGAGCAGTACTTC. This encodes CASSLDGGTYEQYF.

Only a few counts were recorded for this clonotype. This chain uses TRBV6-2 or TRBV6-3 with TRBJ2-7; D not resolved. V gave up 4 bases and J gave up 5 bases, with 12 bases separating them. The CDR3 totals 13 residues. In germline, CDR1 is MNHEY, CDR2 SVGEGT. The CDR3 DNA sequence: TGTGCCAGCAGTTCCTCGAGGTTTGACGAGCAGTACGTC. Translation gives CASSSSRFDEQYV.

This chain joins TRBV6-6 and TRBJ2-1; D is unclear. The V and J ends lost 0 bases and 6 bases respectively, with 6 bases between them. The length of the CDR3 is 13 residues. The V gene's germline CDR1 is MNHNY and CDR2 SVGAGI (reference sequence). CDR3 protein: CASSYSYRNEQFF. In nucleotides, the CDR3 is TGTGCCAGCAGTTACTCCTATCGCAATGAGCAGTTCTTC.

The sample holds many counts of this clonotype. The chain links TRBV5-5 to TRBJ1-4; D remains unclear. Germline-derived CDR1 and CDR2 are SGHKS and YYEKEE (reference sequence). The CDR3 runs to 12 residues. The V and J ends lost 0 bases and 14 bases respectively, with 11 bases between them. The CDR3 protein is CASSLGRGELFF. Here the CDR3 DNA reads TGTGCCAGCAGCTTGGGGCGGGGTGAGCTGTTTTTT.

The chain joins TRBV28 to TRBJ2-1, with 8 bases that match TRBD2. Germline CDR1 is MDHEN and CDR2 is SYDVKM. This CDR3 contains 16 residues. The V and J ends lost 1 base and 9 bases, in that order; junction bases with no gene match: 11. Here the CDR3 reads CASSLSGTRKLGEQFF. The CDR3 DNA is TGTGCCAGCAGTTTATCCGGGACTAGGAAACTAGGTGAGCAGTTCTTC. The whole variable domain, filled in from reference TRBV28 and TRBJ2-1, reads DVKVTQSSRYLVKRTGEKVFLECVQDMDHENMFWYRQDPGLGLRLIYFSYDVKMKEKGDIPEGYSVSREKKERFSLILESASTNQTSMYLCASSLSGTRKLGEQFFGPGTRLTVL.

The chain combines TRBV29-1 with TRBJ2-1; 9 bases align to TRBD2. Per germline, CDR1 SQVTM and CDR2 ANQGSEA. This CDR3 has 15 amino acids. J was trimmed by 8 bases and V by 1 base; bases with no gene match: 9. CDR3 sequence: CSVEGQAGGPDEQFF. CDR3 bases: TGCAGCGTTGAAGGACAGGCGGGGGGGCCGGATGAGCAGTTCTTC.

The chain employs TRBV5-1 and TRBJ2-5, with D tentatively TRBD1 (6 bases). The CDR3 spans 17 residues. With 4 bases removed from V and 1 base from J, the gap between germline ends came to 20 bases. CDR1 and CDR2 from the germline V gene are SGHRS and YFSETQ. In DNA form, the CDR3 reads TGCGCCAGCAGCCCAACGGCAGGGGTGTCCACCCAAGAGACCCAGTACTTC. It specifies CASSPTAGVSTQETQYF. Based on the CDR3 plus reference TRBV5-1 and TRBJ2-5, the full variable domain is KAGVTQTPRYLIKTRGQQVTLSCSPISGHRSVSWYQQTPGQGLQFLFEYFSETQRNKGNFPGRFSGRQFSNSRSEMNVSTLELGDSALYLCASSPTAGVSTQETQYFGPGTRLLVL.

This clonotype came up a few times. CDR3 in DNA: TGTGCCAGCAGCTTAGATAGTATCGGGCTAGCTAGCACAGATACGCAGTATTTT. The encoded protein is CASSLDSIGLASTDTQYF. The chain is built from TRBV11-2 and TRBJ2-3; perhaps TRBD2 as D (5 bases). Trimming shortened V by 0 bases and J by 0 bases, and 16 bases separated the two germline ends. The CDR3 has 18 amino acids. Looked up from germline, CDR1 is SGHAT and CDR2 is FQNNGV.

This clonotype has just a few counts. V usage is TRBV2 and J usage is TRBJ2-3; no firm D call. The V end was cut by 3 bases, the J end by 3 bases, with 16 bases between. The CDR3 is 16 residues long. Germline CDR1 SNHLY, CDR2 FYNNEI. CDR3 DNA: TGTGCCAGCAGTGATTCCCGGGCCCGAGTGACAGATACGCAGTATTTT. Translated, it gives CASSDSRARVTDTQYF.